This T cell receptor (beta chain) is from a study of OX40 agonist ivuxolimab in advanced cancers. Study context: The study enrolled dose-escalation patients with hepatocellular carcinoma, melanoma, renal cell or head and neck cancer. Overall study results and limits: With doses of 0.1-3.0 mg/kg, partial responders showed among the lowest clonal expansion.

Germline assignment: CDR1 SGHAT and CDR2 FQNNGV. The CDR3 consists of 13 residues. V was cut by 5 bases and J by 7 bases, with 11 bases left in between. Comments on this clone: The antigen remains undetermined.

Sequencing used immunoSEQ multiplex PCR; TCRdb keeps in-frame clones, though not all of them. The sample contains about 50,000 clones, about 81% of which appear only once. Source: CD4+ or CD8+ T cells sorted from blood, taken in a trial of the OX40 agonist ivuxolimab. The clonotype was recovered from an adult with an advanced solid tumor such as melanoma, head and neck, liver or kidney cancer. V and J are TRBV11-2 and TRBJ2-2; D is perhaps TRBD1 (5 bases). The CDR3 coding sequence is TGTGCCAGCAGCGCCCGGACATTCGGGGAGCTGTTTTTT. Amino acid sequence: CASSARTFGELFF. The whole variable domain, remainder taken from reference TRBV11-2 and TRBJ2-2, is EAGVAQSPRYKIIEKRQSVAFWCNPISGHATLYWYQQILGQGPKLLIQFQNNGVVDDSQLPKDRFSAERLKGVDSTLKIQPAKLEDSAVYLCASSARTFGELFFGEGSRLTVL.